Included here is one T cell receptor (beta chain) sequence, with context. This entry belongs to a study of technical replicates of blood from a handful of donors. TCRdb keeps only in-frame clones here, not all; method: immunoSEQ multiplex PCR. The sample records around 73,000 clones, 90% to 95% being singletons. Germline-derived CDR1 and CDR2 are SGHRS and YFSETQ. CDR3 length equals 17 residues. V dropped 4 bases and J dropped 6; count of bases not matched to a gene: 10. Sequencing was carried out using PBMCs. The TCR comes from a human donor in good health. Some clones in this sample may be carry-over from other donors' samples. The chain joins TRBV5-1 to TRBJ2-3, with 14 bases lining up with TRBD2. The CDR3 DNA sequence: TGCGCCAGCAGCCCGGGGACTAGCGGGAGCACTTTGGATACGCAGTATTTT. It codes for CASSPGTSGSTLDTQYF.